This T cell receptor beta chain derives from a study of monozygotic twins with inflammatory bowel disease. TCRdb reworked the 5' RACE reads into one entry per CDR3 protein, no DNA. Its listing shows around 450,000 distinct CDR3 sequences. Germline V CDR1 and CDR2: MNHNS, SASEGT. CDR3 length: 12 amino acids. The sequence was obtained from a human donor with ulcerative colitis or Crohn's disease, or a healthy co-twin of an affected twin (not recorded which). The chain recombines TRBV6-1 with TRBJ1-5. Sample: blood. This chain's CDR3 is CASTLGNQPQHF.